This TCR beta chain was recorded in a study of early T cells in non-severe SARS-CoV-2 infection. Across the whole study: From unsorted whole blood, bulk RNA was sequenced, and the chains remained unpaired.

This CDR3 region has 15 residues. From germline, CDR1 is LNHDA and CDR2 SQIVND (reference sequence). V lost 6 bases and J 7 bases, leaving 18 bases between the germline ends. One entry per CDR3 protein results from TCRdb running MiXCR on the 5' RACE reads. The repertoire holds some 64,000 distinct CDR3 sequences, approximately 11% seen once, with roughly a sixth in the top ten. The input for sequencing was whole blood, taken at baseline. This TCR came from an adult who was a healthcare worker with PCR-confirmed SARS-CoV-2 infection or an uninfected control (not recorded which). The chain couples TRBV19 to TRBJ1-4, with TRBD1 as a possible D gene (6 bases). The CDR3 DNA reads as TGTGCCAGTAGCCCCCCGGGACATTTGTCTGAAAAACTGTTTTTT. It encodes CASSPPGHLSEKLFF. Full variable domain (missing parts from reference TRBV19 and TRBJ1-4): DGGITQSPKYLFRKEGQNVTLSCEQNLNHDAMYWYRQDPGQGLRLIYYSQIVNDFQKGDIAEGYSVSREKKESFPLTVTSAQKNPTAFYLCASSPPGHLSEKLFFGSGTQLSVL.